These 24 T cell receptor beta chains originate from one sample sequenced in a study of CXCR3-negative and CXCR3-positive naive CD8 T cells (dated 2019 in TCRdb). The reads were generated on a NextSeq 550. The Human TCR Profiling Kit (MiLaboratory) was used to prepare UMI-labeled 5' RACE TRB cDNA libraries. The reads went through TCRdb reprocessing, and each CDR3 protein sequence gets one entry with no DNA. The sample's own table lists roughly 4,200 distinct CDR3 sequences. The ten largest make up 1.5% to 2.5% of the sample. The material sequenced was naive CXCR3- CD8+ T cells from blood. This sample's cell subset or site label indicates: CD45RO-CCR7+CD27+CD95- naive CD8+ T cells lacking CXCR3 (TNR3-). These receptor sequences come from a human donor in good health. Some clones in this sample may be carry-over from other donors' samples.

Frequency places this clonotype as medium-sized. The V gene is TRBV7-9, the J gene TRBJ2-2; checking the TCRdb D call of TRBD1 is not possible without DNA. This CDR3 comprises 15 residues. In germline, CDR1 is SEHNR, CDR2 FQNEAQ (reference sequence). The CDR3 reads CASSSGTGGTGELFF.

The chain uses TRBV29-1 and TRBJ2-1; TCRdb calls TRBD2, which cannot be checked without DNA. The CDR3 has 14 residues. Germline CDR1 and CDR2: SQVTM and ANQGSEA. The chain's CDR3 is CSVLPGLENNEQFF.

The J gene is TRBJ1-2, the V gene TRBV4-3. The germline CDR1 and CDR2 sequences are LGHNA and YSLEER. There are 16 residues in the CDR3. CDR3 sequence reads: CASSQDLAEPNYGYTF.

The chain joins TRBV2 to TRBJ2-5; checking the TCRdb D call of TRBD2 is not possible without DNA. Germline CDR1 and CDR2: SNHLY and FYNNEI. The CDR3 consists of 15 residues. The CDR3 sequence is CASSGGLAISETQYF.

This chain connects TRBV20-1 to TRBJ2-1; without DNA, the TCRdb call of TRBD1 cannot be checked. In germline, CDR1 is DFQATT, CDR2 SNEGSKA (reference sequence). The CDR3 consists of 17 residues. The CDR3 spells CSARAAVPGRQINEQFF.

Judged by frequency, this clonotype is medium-sized. The chain combines TRBV6-5 with TRBJ2-3; TCRdb designates TRBD1, a call that cannot be tested without DNA. The CDR3 consists of 15 residues. Germline V lookup: CDR1 MNHEY, CDR2 SVGAGI. The CDR3 is CASKGQGAFGDTQYF.

By frequency, this clonotype registers medium-sized. The CDR3 loop reads CSVEPGSTGELFF. The rearrangement links TRBV29-1 to TRBJ2-2. Germline loops: CDR1 SQVTM, CDR2 ANQGSEA. The CDR3 consists of 13 residues.

This chain joins TRBV7-9 and TRBJ2-1; absent DNA, TCRdb's TRBD2 call cannot be checked. Germline CDR1 is SEHNR and CDR2 is FQNEAQ (reference sequence). The CDR3 has 15 amino acids. CDR3 region: CASSQTSGTYNEQFF.

In terms of frequency, this clonotype is medium-sized. The chain is built from TRBV29-1 and TRBJ2-3; the TCRdb D gene call, TRBD1, has no DNA to confirm it. CDR3 length: 13 amino acids. Germline V lookup: CDR1 SQVTM, CDR2 ANQGSEA. CDR3: CSETGGIGDTQYF.

The chain recombines TRBV5-4 with TRBJ2-1; TCRdb names TRBD2, which stays unverified in the absence of DNA. The CDR3 extends over 16 amino acids. Per the germline V gene, CDR1 is SGHNT and CDR2 is YYREEE (reference sequence). The CDR3 spells CASSLLAGVLYNEQFF.

In terms of frequency, this clonotype is medium-sized. The chain uses TRBV5-1 and TRBJ2-7; no DNA is available, so the TRBD1 call from TCRdb remains unchecked. Germline assignment: CDR1 SGHRS and CDR2 YFSETQ. CDR3 length equals 13 residues. CDR3 amino acids: CASSLATGYEQYF.

The V call is TRBV19, the J call TRBJ1-1. CDR3 length: 13 residues. Germline values: CDR1 LNHDA, CDR2 SQIVND (reference sequence). The CDR3 region is CACSTTLNTEAFF.

This clonotype registers medium-sized by frequency. This chain joins TRBV11-2 and TRBJ2-2; TCRdb gives TRBD2 as the D gene, but with no DNA this cannot be confirmed. The germline CDR1 and CDR2 sequences are SGHAT and FQNNGV. The CDR3 runs to 17 residues. CDR3 sequence reads: CASSLGPSGRNTGELFF.

This clonotype is deemed medium-sized by its frequency. CDR3 amino acids: CSVLTGTGVMAFF. This sequence joins TRBV29-1 and TRBJ1-1; the TCRdb D gene call, TRBD1, has no DNA to confirm it. Germline V lookup: CDR1 SQVTM, CDR2 ANQGSEA. This CDR3 has 13 residues.

This clonotype registers medium-sized by frequency. The chain links TRBV27 to TRBJ1-4; lacking DNA, the TRBD1 call made by TCRdb goes unchecked. The CDR3 covers 12 residues. Per the germline V gene, CDR1 is MNHEY and CDR2 is SMNVEV (reference sequence). CDR3 protein: CASTGNGEKLFF.

This clonotype is classed as medium-sized (0.01 to 0.1%) by frequency. The chain links TRBV29-1 to TRBJ1-2. The germline gives CDR1 SQVTM, CDR2 ANQGSEA. The length of the CDR3 is 12 residues. The CDR3 loop is CSVTPDGYGYTF.

The chain links TRBV5-1 to TRBJ2-7; lacking DNA, the TRBD1 call made by TCRdb goes unchecked. In germline, CDR1 is SGHRS, CDR2 YFSETQ. The CDR3 extends over 15 amino acids. The CDR3 loop reads CASSLRQGSSYEQYF.

This clonotype is called medium-sized based on its frequency. V is TRBV5-1 and J is TRBJ2-3; with no DNA, the TCRdb D assignment of TRBD1 cannot be verified. CDR1 and CDR2 (germline): SGHRS, YFSETQ. The CDR3 consists of 17 residues. The CDR3 sequence is CASSLGLGGARRDTQYF.

The genes are TRBV29-1 and TRBJ2-3; TCRdb returns TRBD2, unconfirmable since there is no DNA. Looked up from germline, CDR1 is SQVTM and CDR2 is ANQGSEA. The length of the CDR3 is 17 residues. This CDR3 reads CSVEGTSEDLAPDTQYF.

This clonotype is labeled medium-sized based on frequency. The chain carries TRBV7-2 and TRBJ2-5; TCRdb calls TRBD1, which cannot be checked without DNA. Germline V gene data show CDR1 as SGHTA and CDR2 as FQGNSA. The CDR3 extends over 14 amino acids. CDR3 region: CASSLYGDGETQYF.

The chain links TRBV7-3 to TRBJ1-1. Germline V gene data show CDR1 as SGHTA and CDR2 as FQGTGA. This CDR3 contains 13 residues. CDR3 in amino acids: CASSLRPWTEAFF.

This clonotype registers medium-sized by frequency. CDR3 in amino acids: CASSLVGQGAHEQYF. This chain joins TRBV5-1 and TRBJ2-7; with no DNA, the TCRdb D assignment of TRBD1 cannot be verified. Germline assignment: CDR1 SGHRS and CDR2 YFSETQ. The CDR3 loop spans 15 amino acids.

The gene calls are TRBV3-1 and TRBJ2-5; the TCRdb call, TRBD1, lacks DNA for checking. Germline CDR1 LGHDT, CDR2 YNNKEL (reference sequence). This CDR3 spans 17 amino acids. The CDR3 sequence is CASSQGPIREWQETQYF.

V usage is TRBV19 and J usage is TRBJ1-2; absent DNA, TCRdb's TRBD1 call cannot be checked. In germline, CDR1 is LNHDA, CDR2 SQIVND (reference sequence). This CDR3 is built from 13 residues. The CDR3 loop is CARRPGANYGYTF.